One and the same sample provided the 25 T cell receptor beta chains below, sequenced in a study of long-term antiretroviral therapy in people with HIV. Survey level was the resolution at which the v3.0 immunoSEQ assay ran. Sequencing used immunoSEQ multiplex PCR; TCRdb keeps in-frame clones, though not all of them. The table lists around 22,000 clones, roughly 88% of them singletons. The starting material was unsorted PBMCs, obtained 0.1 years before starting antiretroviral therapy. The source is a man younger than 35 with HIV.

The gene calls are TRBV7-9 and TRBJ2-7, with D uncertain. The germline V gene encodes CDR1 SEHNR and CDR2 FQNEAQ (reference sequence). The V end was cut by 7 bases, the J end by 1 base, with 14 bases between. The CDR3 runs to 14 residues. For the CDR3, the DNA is TGTGCCAGCACCCCGTCGGACGGATCCTACGAGCAGTACTTC. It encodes CASTPSDGSYEQYF.

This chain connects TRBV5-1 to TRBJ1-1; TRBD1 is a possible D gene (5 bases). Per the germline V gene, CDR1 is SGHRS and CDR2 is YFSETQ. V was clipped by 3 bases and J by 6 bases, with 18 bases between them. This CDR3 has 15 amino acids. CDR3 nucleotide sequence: TGCGCCAGCAGCTCTTTACAGGTGGGGGTATCTGAAGCTTTCTTT. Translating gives CASSSLQVGVSEAFF.

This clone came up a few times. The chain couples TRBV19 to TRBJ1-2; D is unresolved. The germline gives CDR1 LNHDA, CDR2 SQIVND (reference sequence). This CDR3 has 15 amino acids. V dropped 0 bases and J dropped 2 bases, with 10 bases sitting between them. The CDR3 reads CASSIEISGNYGYTF. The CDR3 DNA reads TGTGCCAGTAGTATAGAAATAAGTGGGAACTATGGCTACACCTTC. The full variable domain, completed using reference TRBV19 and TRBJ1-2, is DGGITQSPKYLFRKEGQNVTLSCEQNLNHDAMYWYRQDPGQGLRLIYYSQIVNDFQKGDIAEGYSVSREKKESFPLTVTSAQKNPTAFYLCASSIEISGNYGYTFGSGTRLTVV.

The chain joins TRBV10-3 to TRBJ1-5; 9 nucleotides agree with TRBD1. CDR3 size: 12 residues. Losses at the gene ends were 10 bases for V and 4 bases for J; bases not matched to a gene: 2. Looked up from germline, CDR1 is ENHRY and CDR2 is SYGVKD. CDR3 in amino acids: CATGTGNQPQHF. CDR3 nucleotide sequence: TGTGCCACAGGGACAGGGAATCAGCCCCAGCATTTT.

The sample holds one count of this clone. CDR3 bases: TGTGCCAGCAGCCCGCCGGGAGATAGGCACTACGAGCAGTACTTC. This encodes CASSPPGDRHYEQYF. This sequence joins TRBV14 and TRBJ2-7, with D perhaps matching TRBD2 (6 bases). Germline values: CDR1 SGHDN, CDR2 FVKESK. Trimming shortened V by 4 bases and J by 3 bases, and 16 bases separated the two germline ends. This CDR3 spans 15 amino acids.

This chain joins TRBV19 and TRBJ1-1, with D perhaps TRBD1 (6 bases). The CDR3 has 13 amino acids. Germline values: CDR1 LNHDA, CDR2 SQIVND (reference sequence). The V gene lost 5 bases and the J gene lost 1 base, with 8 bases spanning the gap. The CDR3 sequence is CASSWTENTEAFF. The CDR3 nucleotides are TGTGCCAGTAGTTGGACAGAGAACACTGAAGCTTTCTTT.

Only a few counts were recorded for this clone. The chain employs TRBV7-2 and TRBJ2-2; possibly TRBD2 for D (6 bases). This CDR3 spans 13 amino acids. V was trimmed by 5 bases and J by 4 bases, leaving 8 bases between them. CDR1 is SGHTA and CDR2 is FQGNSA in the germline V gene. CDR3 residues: CASSLGGTGELFF. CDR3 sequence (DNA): TGTGCCAGCAGCCTCGGGGGCACCGGGGAGCTGTTTTTT.

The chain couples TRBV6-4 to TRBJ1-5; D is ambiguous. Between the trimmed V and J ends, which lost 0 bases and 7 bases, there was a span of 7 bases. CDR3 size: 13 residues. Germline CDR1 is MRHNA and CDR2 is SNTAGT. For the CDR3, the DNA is TGTGCCAGCAGTGACTCGAGTAACCAGCCCCAGCATTTT. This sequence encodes CASSDSSNQPQHF.

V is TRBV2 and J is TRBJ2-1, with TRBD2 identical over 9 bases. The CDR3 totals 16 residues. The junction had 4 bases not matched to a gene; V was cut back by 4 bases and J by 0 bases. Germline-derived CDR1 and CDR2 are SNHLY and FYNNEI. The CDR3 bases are TGTGCCAGCAGTGGCGGGGGGGCCTCCTCCTACAATGAGCAGTTCTTC. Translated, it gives CASSGGGASSYNEQFF.

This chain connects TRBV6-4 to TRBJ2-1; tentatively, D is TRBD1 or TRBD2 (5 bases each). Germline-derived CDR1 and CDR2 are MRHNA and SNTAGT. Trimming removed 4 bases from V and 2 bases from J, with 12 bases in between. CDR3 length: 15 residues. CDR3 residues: CASSALEGPYNEQFF. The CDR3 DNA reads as TGTGCCAGCAGTGCCCTCGAGGGGCCCTACAATGAGCAGTTCTTC.

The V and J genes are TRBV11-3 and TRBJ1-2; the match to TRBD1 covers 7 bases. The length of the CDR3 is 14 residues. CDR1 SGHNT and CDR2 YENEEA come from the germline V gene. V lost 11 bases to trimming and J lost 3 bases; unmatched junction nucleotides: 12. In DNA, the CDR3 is TGTGCCTTAACATACAGGGGCGCGGACTATGGCTACACCTTC. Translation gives CALTYRGADYGYTF.

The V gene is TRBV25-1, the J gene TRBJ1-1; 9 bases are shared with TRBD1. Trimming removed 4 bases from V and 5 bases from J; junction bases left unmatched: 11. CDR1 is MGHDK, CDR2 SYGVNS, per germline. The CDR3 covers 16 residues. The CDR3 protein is CASSAGQGFYVTEAFF. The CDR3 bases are TGTGCCAGCAGTGCAGGACAGGGGTTCTATGTTACTGAAGCTTTCTTT.

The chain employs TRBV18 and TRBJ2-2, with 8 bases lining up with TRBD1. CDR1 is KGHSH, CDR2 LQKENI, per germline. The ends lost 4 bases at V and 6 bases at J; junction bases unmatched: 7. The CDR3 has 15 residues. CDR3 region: CASSRARTGSGELFF. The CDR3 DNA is TGTGCCAGCTCACGCGCCCGGACAGGGTCCGGGGAGCTGTTTTTT.

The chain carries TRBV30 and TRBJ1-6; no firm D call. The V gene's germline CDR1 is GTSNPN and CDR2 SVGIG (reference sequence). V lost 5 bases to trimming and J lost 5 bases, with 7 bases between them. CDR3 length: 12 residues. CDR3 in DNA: TGTGCCTGGTCATGGAATAATTCACCCCTCCACTTT. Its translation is CAWSWNNSPLHF.

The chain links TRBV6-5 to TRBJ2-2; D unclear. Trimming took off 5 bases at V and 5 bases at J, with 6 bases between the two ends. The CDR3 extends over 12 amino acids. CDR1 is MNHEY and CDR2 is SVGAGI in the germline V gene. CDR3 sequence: CASSLGTGELFF. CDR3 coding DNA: TGTGCCAGCAGTCTCGGAACCGGGGAGCTGTTTTTT.

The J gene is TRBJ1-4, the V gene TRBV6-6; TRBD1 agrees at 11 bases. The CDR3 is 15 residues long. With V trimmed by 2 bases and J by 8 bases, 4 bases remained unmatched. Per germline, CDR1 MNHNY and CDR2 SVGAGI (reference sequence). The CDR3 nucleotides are TGTGCCAGCAGTTACGGGGGACAGGGGGGGGAAAAACTGTTTTTT. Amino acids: CASSYGGQGGEKLFF.

CDR3 bases: TGTGCCAGCAGCGACAGGAATCCTGGCTATGGCTACACCTTC. Translating gives CASSDRNPGYGYTF. The rearrangement links TRBV27 to TRBJ1-2, with D perhaps TRBD1 (6 bases). Germline V gene data show CDR1 as MNHEY and CDR2 as SMNVEV (reference sequence). With 6 bases removed from V and 4 bases from J, the gap between germline ends came to 15 bases. The CDR3 consists of 14 residues.

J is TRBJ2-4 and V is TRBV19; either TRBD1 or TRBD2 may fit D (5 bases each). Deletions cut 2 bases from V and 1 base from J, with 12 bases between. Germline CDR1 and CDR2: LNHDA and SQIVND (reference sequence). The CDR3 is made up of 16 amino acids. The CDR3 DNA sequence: TGTGCCAGTAGTATAATGGGGGTGTCGGCCAAAAACATTCAGTACTTC. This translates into CASSIMGVSAKNIQYF.

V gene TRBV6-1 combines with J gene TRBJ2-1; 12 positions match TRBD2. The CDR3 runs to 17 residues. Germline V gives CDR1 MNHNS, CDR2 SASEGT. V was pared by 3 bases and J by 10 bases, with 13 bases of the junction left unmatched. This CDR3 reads CASSDLVASGRAKEQFF. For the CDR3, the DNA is TGTGCCAGCAGTGATTTGGTGGCTAGCGGGAGGGCCAAAGAGCAGTTCTTC.

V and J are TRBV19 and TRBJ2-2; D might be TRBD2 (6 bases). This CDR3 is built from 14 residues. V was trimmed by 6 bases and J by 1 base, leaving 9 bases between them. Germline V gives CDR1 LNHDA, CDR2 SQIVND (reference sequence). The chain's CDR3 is CASSGTGNTGELFF. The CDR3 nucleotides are TGTGCCAGTAGCGGGACTGGGAACACCGGGGAGCTGTTTTTT. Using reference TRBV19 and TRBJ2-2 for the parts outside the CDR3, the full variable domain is DGGITQSPKYLFRKEGQNVTLSCEQNLNHDAMYWYRQDPGQGLRLIYYSQIVNDFQKGDIAEGYSVSREKKESFPLTVTSAQKNPTAFYLCASSGTGNTGELFFGEGSRLTVL.

The CDR3 loop reads CAIRETGRTEAFF. CDR3 in DNA: TGTGCCATCAGGGAAACAGGACGCACTGAAGCTTTCTTT. The chain employs TRBV10-3 and TRBJ1-1; tentatively, D is TRBD1 (5 bases). With 6 bases removed from V and 4 bases from J, the gap between germline ends came to 12 bases. This CDR3 contains 13 residues. The germline CDR1 and CDR2 sequences are ENHRY and SYGVKD.

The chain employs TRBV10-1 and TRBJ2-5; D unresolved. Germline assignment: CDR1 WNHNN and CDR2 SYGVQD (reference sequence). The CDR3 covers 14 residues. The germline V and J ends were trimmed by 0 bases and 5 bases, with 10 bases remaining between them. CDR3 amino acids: CASSESWIGETQYF. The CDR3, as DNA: TGCGCCAGCAGTGAGTCGTGGATCGGGGAGACCCAGTACTTC.

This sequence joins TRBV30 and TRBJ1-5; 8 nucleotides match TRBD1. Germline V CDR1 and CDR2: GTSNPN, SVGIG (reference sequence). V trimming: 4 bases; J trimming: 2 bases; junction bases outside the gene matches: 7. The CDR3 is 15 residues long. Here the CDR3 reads CAWTEETGGNQPQHF. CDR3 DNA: TGTGCCTGGACTGAAGAGACAGGGGGCAATCAGCCCCAGCATTTT.

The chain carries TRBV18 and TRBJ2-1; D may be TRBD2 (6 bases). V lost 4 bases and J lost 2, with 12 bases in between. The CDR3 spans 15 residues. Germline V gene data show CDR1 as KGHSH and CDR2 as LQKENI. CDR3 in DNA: TGTGCCAGCTCACTTCTTGCGGGGACCTACAATGAGCAGTTCTTC. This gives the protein CASSLLAGTYNEQFF.

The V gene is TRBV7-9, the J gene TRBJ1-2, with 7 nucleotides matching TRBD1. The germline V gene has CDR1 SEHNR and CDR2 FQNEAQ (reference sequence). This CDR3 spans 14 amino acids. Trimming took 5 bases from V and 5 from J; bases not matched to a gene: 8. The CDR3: CASSDRDRLYGYTF. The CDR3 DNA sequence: TGTGCCAGCAGCGATAGGGACAGATTATATGGCTACACCTTC.